These 8 T cell receptor beta chains originate from one sample sequenced in a study of blood T cell dynamics during melanoma immunotherapy. Sequencing was performed with immunoSEQ multiplex PCR; in TCRdb, only in-frame clones are kept and a portion is missing. The table lists about 11,000 clones, roughly 84% of them singletons, with approximately 15% in the top ten. Specified time point: week 3, after first cycle of checkpoint inhibitor. The source material was blood, sampled from a patient treated with checkpoint blockade. Receptors originate from a human donor with melanoma.

The chain carries TRBV4-1 and TRBJ2-1, with 11 bases fitting TRBD2. This CDR3 has 14 amino acids. The J segment lost 9 bases and the V segment lost 3 bases, leaving 4 bases of the junction unmatched. CDR1 is MGHRA, CDR2 YSYEKL, per germline. The CDR3 region has the DNA TGCGCCAGCAGCCATAGCGGGGGGGAAAGTGAGCAGTTCTTC. It encodes CASSHSGGESEQFF.

This chain connects TRBV15 to TRBJ2-7; 9 bases line up with TRBD1. V lost 6 bases and J lost 3; bases outside the gene matches: 3. The germline CDR1 and CDR2 sequences are LNHNV and YYDKDF (reference sequence). The CDR3 runs to 13 residues. CDR3: CATSLTGGYEQYF. The DNA for the CDR3 is TGTGCCACCAGTTTGACAGGGGGCTACGAGCAGTACTTC.

This chain uses TRBV4-1 with TRBJ1-1; a weak D match, TRBD1 (5 bases). The V gene lost 1 base and the J gene lost 5 bases, with 17 bases spanning the gap. The germline V gene encodes CDR1 MGHRA and CDR2 YSYEKL. The CDR3 totals 16 residues. Here the CDR3 DNA reads TGCGCCAGCAGCCAAGGCAGGGTATCTGCGAAAACTGAAGCTTTCTTT. Protein product: CASSQGRVSAKTEAFF.

The chain combines TRBV4-3 with TRBJ2-5; D gene unclear. Trimming cost V 0 bases and J 2 bases, with 10 bases left between them. Germline lookup yields CDR1 LGHNA and CDR2 YSLEER. This CDR3 has 15 amino acids. This CDR3 is CASSQDWQTQETQYF. The DNA of the CDR3 is TGCGCCAGCAGCCAAGATTGGCAGACTCAAGAGACCCAGTACTTC.

This chain joins TRBV11-3 and TRBJ1-2; TRBD1 might be the D (6 bases). The V gene's germline CDR1 is SGHNT and CDR2 YENEEA. Trimming cost V 3 bases and J 5 bases, with 10 bases left between them. The CDR3 runs to 13 residues. CDR3 sequence: CASSLGGVYGYTF. CDR3 coding DNA: TGTGCCAGCAGCTTGGGGGGCGTATATGGCTACACCTTC.

The J gene is TRBJ2-4, the V gene TRBV2; 9 positions match TRBD2. Germline CDR1 and CDR2: SNHLY and FYNNEI. The CDR3 runs to 14 residues. V lost 6 bases and J lost 4; bases outside the gene matches: 4. The CDR3 here is CASRQAGGKNIQYF. The CDR3 DNA is TGTGCCAGCAGGCAAGCGGGGGGAAAAAACATTCAGTACTTC.

The CDR3 DNA reads TGTGCCAGCAGCTTTTCGGGACTCTCGAGGGTCCCAGATACGCAGTATTTT. Its translation is CASSFSGLSRVPDTQYF. The chain joins TRBV7-2 to TRBJ2-3; a weak D match, TRBD2 (6 bases). V was trimmed by 3 bases and J by 4 bases, leaving 20 bases between them. The CDR3 has 17 residues. The V gene's germline CDR1 is SGHTA and CDR2 FQGNSA.

The chain carries TRBV19 and TRBJ1-2; D uncertain. The CDR3 runs to 10 residues. The V end lost 7 bases, the J end lost 4 bases, and 4 bases lay between the germline ends. CDR1 and CDR2 (germline): LNHDA, SQIVND (reference sequence). CDR3 DNA: TGTGCCAGTAAGGGCTATGGCTACACCTTC. Translation gives CASKGYGYTF.